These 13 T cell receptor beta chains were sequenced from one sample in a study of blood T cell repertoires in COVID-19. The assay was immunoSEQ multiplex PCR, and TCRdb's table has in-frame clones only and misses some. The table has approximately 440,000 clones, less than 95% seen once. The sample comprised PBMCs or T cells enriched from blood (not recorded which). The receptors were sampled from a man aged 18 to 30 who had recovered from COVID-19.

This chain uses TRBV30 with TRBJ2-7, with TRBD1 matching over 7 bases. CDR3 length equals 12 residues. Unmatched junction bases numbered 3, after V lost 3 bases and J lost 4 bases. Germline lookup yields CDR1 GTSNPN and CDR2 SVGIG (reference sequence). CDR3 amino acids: CAWRRQGYEQYF. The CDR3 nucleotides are TGTGCCTGGAGGCGACAGGGATACGAGCAGTACTTC.

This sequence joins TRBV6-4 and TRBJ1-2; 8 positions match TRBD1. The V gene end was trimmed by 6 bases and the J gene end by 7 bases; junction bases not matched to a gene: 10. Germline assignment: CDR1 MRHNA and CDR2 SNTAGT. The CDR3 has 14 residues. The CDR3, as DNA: TGTGCCAGCAGAGGTCCGGGACAGGAAGGTGGCTACACCTTC. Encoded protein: CASRGPGQEGGYTF.

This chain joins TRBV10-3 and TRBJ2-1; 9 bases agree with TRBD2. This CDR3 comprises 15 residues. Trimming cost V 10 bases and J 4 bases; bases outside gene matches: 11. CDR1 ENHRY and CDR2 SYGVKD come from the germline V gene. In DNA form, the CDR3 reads TGTGCCACCCTTCCACGGACTAGCGAGTACAATGAGCAGTTCTTC. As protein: CATLPRTSEYNEQFF.

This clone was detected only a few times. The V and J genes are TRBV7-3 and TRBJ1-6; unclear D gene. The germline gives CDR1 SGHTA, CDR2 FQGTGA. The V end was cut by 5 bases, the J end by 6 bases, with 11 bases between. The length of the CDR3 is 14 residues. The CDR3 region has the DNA TGTGCCAGCAGCCTAGAGAATACTAATTCACCCCTCCACTTT. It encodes CASSLENTNSPLHF.

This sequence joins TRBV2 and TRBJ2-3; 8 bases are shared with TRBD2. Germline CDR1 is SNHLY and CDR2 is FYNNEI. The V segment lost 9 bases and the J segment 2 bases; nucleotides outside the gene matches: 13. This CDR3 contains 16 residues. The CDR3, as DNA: TGTGCCAGTAGGTCCTTGGGCGGGGGGACCACAGATACGCAGTATTTT. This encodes CASRSLGGGTTDTQYF.

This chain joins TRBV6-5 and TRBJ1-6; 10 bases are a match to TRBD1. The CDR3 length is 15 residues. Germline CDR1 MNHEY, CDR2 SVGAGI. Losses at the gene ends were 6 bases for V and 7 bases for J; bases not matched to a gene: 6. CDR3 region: CASSSRQGANSPLHF. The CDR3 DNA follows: TGTGCCAGCAGCTCACGACAGGGGGCAAATTCACCCCTCCACTTT.

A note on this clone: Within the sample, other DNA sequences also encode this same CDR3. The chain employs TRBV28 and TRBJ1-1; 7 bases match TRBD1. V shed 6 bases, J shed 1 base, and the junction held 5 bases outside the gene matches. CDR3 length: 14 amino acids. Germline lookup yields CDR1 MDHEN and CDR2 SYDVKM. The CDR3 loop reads CASRRTGPNTEAFF. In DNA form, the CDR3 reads TGTGCCAGCAGGCGGACAGGACCGAACACTGAAGCTTTCTTT.

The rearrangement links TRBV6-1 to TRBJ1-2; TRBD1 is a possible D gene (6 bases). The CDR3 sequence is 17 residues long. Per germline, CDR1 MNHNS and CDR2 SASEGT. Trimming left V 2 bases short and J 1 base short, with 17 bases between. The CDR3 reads CASSELVLDSYNYGYTF. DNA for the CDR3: TGTGCCAGCAGTGAACTAGTCCTGGACAGCTATAACTATGGCTACACCTTC.

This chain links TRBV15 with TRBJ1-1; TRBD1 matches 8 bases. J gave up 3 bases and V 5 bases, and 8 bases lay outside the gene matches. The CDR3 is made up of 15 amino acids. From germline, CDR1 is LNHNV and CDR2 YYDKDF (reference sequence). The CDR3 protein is CATSPRTGWDTEAFF. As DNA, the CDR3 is TGTGCCACCAGCCCCCGGACAGGGTGGGACACTGAAGCTTTCTTT.

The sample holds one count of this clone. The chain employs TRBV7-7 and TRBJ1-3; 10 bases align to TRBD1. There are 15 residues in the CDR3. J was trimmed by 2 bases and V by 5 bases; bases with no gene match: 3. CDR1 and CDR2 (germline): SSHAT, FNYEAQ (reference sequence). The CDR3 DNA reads TGTGCCAGCAGCCGGGGGACAGGGGCTGGAAACACCATATATTTT. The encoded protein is CASSRGTGAGNTIYF.

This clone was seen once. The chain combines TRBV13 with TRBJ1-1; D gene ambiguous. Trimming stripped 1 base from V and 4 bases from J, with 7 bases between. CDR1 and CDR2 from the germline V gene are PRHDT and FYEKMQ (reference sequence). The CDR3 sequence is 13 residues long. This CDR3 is CASSLDPSTEAFF. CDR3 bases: TGTGCCAGCAGCTTAGATCCGAGCACTGAAGCTTTCTTT. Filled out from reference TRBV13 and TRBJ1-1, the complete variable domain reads AAGVIQSPRHLIKEKRETATLKCYPIPRHDTVYWYQQGPGQDPQFLISFYEKMQSDKGSIPDRFSAQQFSDYHSELNMSSLELGDSALYFCASSLDPSTEAFFGQGTRLTVV.

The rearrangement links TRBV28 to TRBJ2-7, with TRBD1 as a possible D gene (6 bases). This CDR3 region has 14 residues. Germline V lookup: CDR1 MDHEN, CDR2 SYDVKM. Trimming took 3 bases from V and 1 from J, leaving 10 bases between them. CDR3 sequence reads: CASSFQGRSYEQYF. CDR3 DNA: TGTGCCAGCAGTTTTCAGGGGCGTTCCTACGAGCAGTACTTC.

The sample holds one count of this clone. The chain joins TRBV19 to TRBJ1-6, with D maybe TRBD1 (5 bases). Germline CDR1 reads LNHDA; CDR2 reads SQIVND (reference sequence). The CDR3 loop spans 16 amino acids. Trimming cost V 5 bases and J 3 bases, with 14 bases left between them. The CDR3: CASSARQRGYNSPLHF. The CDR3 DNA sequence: TGTGCCAGTAGTGCACGACAGCGGGGCTATAATTCACCCCTCCACTTT.